The 26 T cell receptor beta chains below come from one sample, sequenced in a study of CD8+ T cells in alopecia areata (dated by TCRdb to the late 2010s). The meaning of the sample's time point label: baseline before oral tofacitinib. Libraries were constructed by the immunoSEQ multiplex PCR assay. For TCR sequencing, RNA was extracted from every sample and reverse transcribed into cDNA to serve as template. In its TCRdb copy, this immuneACCESS table keeps in-frame sequences only and misses some clones. Where compared with another copy, unresolved V genes explain less than half of these, and the others have no known cause. The sample table holds tens of thousands of clones, of which about three fifths were seen once. The ten largest make up about 15% of the sample. This sample comprised CD8+ T cells sorted from blood, obtained at week 0. The receptors derive from a human donor with alopecia areata.

CDR3 amino acids: CASSQDSGYGYTF. For the CDR3, the DNA is TGCGCCAGCAGCCAAGACTCAGGGTATGGCTACACCTTC. This sequence joins TRBV4-3 and TRBJ1-2, with D possibly matching TRBD1 (5 bases). The germline gives CDR1 LGHNA, CDR2 YSLEER. The V gene lost 0 bases and the J gene lost 5 bases, with 7 bases spanning the gap. This CDR3 has 13 residues.

V and J are TRBV27 and TRBJ2-5, with 7 positions matching TRBD1. Germline-derived CDR1 and CDR2 are MNHEY and SMNVEV (reference sequence). The CDR3 has 18 residues. V lost 5 bases and J lost 0; bases outside the gene matches: 15. The CDR3 DNA sequence: TGTGCCAGCAGTCCAGGGACAGCATCAACCATGTACCAAGAGACCCAGTACTTC. Translated, it gives CASSPGTASTMYQETQYF.

The chain combines TRBV30 with TRBJ1-1, with unresolved D. There are 13 residues in the CDR3. CDR1 is GTSNPN and CDR2 is SVGIG in the germline V gene (reference sequence). V lost 1 base and J lost 1, with 7 bases in between. This CDR3 is CAWSDEANTEAFF. For the CDR3, the DNA is TGTGCCTGGAGTGACGAAGCGAACACTGAAGCTTTCTTT. The entire variable domain, with the rest obtained from reference TRBV30 and TRBJ1-1, is as follows: SQTIHQWPATLVQPVGSPLSLECTVEGTSNPNLYWYRQAAGRGLQLLFYSVGIGQISSEVPQNLSASRPQDRQFILSSKKLLLSDSGFYLCAWSDEANTEAFFGQGTRLTVV.

This clone has a handful of counts. CDR3 residues: CSAADANTGELFF. In DNA, the CDR3 is TGCAGCGCAGCAGACGCGAACACCGGGGAGCTGTTTTTT. J is TRBJ2-2 and V is TRBV29-1; unclear D gene. CDR1 and CDR2 from the germline V gene are SQVTM and ANQGSEA. Between the trimmed V and J ends, which lost 7 bases and 0 bases, there was a span of 9 bases. This CDR3 is 13 amino acids long.

The chain joins TRBV30 to TRBJ2-7; TRBD1 matches at 10 bases. The V gene's germline CDR1 is GTSNPN and CDR2 SVGIG (reference sequence). The V segment lost 2 bases and the J segment 6 bases; nucleotides outside the gene matches: 4. This CDR3 is built from 13 residues. The CDR3: CAWSIGQGVEQYF. The CDR3 nucleotides read TGTGCCTGGAGTATTGGACAGGGGGTCGAGCAGTACTTC.

This chain joins TRBV7-9 and TRBJ2-3; D ambiguous. Per germline, CDR1 SEHNR and CDR2 FQNEAQ (reference sequence). Trimming shortened V by 5 bases and J by 6 bases, and 12 bases separated the two germline ends. This CDR3 has 13 residues. The CDR3 coding sequence is TGTGCCAGCAGCCCTCCAACCTTGGATACGCAGTATTTT. Its protein product is CASSPPTLDTQYF.

V and J are TRBV25-1 and TRBJ1-2, with 7 nucleotides matching TRBD1. Germline V gene lookup returns CDR1 MGHDK and CDR2 SYGVNS. With V trimmed by 8 bases and J by 4 bases, 10 bases remained unmatched. The CDR3 spans 14 residues. The CDR3 DNA reads TGTGCCAGCCAAGGATACAGGGGACGCTATGGCTACACCTTC. Its protein is CASQGYRGRYGYTF.

This clone was seen a few times. The chain recombines TRBV29-1 with TRBJ1-1; 12 bases line up with TRBD1. Germline trimming cut 0 bases from V and 3 bases from J; bases unmatched to any gene: 5. The CDR3 has 16 amino acids. CDR1 SQVTM and CDR2 ANQGSEA come from the germline V gene. The CDR3 DNA reads TGCAGCGTTGAAGATCCTGGGACAGGGGGCCACACTGAAGCTTTCTTT. Translation: CSVEDPGTGGHTEAFF.

This clone has a handful of counts. The J gene is TRBJ1-1, the V gene TRBV29-1, with no clear D. Germline V gene lookup returns CDR1 SQVTM and CDR2 ANQGSEA. V was clipped by 1 base and J by 6 bases, with 9 bases between them. This CDR3 is 12 amino acids long. The DNA for the CDR3 is TGCAGCGTTGAAGGTGATTCCCCTGAAGCTTTCTTT. Protein sequence: CSVEGDSPEAFF.

V usage is TRBV6-5 and J usage is TRBJ2-1; D is uncertain. CDR3 length: 11 residues. V lost 4 bases and J lost 7, with 5 bases in between. Germline V gives CDR1 MNHEY, CDR2 SVGAGI. The CDR3 sequence is CASSFRNEQFF. In DNA form, the CDR3 reads TGTGCCAGCAGTTTTAGGAATGAGCAGTTCTTC.

The J gene is TRBJ2-5, the V gene TRBV27; possible D gene TRBD2, 6 bases. Deletions cut 6 bases from V and 5 bases from J, with 16 bases between. The CDR3 length is 14 residues. The germline CDR1 and CDR2 sequences are MNHEY and SMNVEV (reference sequence). Written as DNA, the CDR3 is TGTGCCAGCAGGCGAGGGACTCCCTCGGAGACCCAGTACTTC. This codes for CASRRGTPSETQYF.

This chain's CDR3 is CASSRSITGSYEQYF. CDR3 bases: TGCGCCAGCAGCCGTTCAATAACAGGCTCCTACGAGCAGTACTTC. The rearrangement uses TRBV4-1 and TRBJ2-7; D is perhaps TRBD1 (5 bases). The CDR3 length is 15 residues. Germline lookup yields CDR1 MGHRA and CDR2 YSYEKL. Between the trimmed V and J ends, which lost 4 bases and 0 bases, there was a span of 13 bases.

The V gene is TRBV4-1, the J gene TRBJ2-5; tentative D call: TRBD2 (6 bases). CDR1 and CDR2 (germline): MGHRA, YSYEKL. The ends were cut back, 3 bases at V and 3 bases at J, with 11 bases in the middle. This CDR3 comprises 14 residues. CDR3 nucleotide sequence: TGCGCCAGCAGCCAGGGGGGACTCAAAGAGACCCAGTACTTC. The encoded protein is CASSQGGLKETQYF.

This clone was found a few times. This chain connects TRBV6-4 to TRBJ2-2; 7 bases fit TRBD1. The CDR3 is 14 amino acids. Trimming at V came to 6 bases and at J to 6 bases, leaving 7 bases not matched to a gene. Germline loops: CDR1 MRHNA, CDR2 SNTAGT. CDR3 in DNA: TGTGCCAGCAGCCCCACAGGGGCGGCCGGGGAGCTGTTTTTT. Protein: CASSPTGAAGELFF.

The chain uses TRBV29-1 and TRBJ1-2; 7 positions match TRBD1. Germline V gene sequence: CDR1 SQVTM, CDR2 ANQGSEA. The CDR3 contains 12 residues. The ends lost 2 bases at V and 5 bases at J; junction bases unmatched: 2. The DNA of the CDR3 is TGCAGCGTTGAACCAGGGGGGTATGGCTACACCTTC. This gives the protein CSVEPGGYGYTF.

The gene calls are TRBV25-1 and TRBJ2-7; TRBD1 matches at 9 bases. V lost 3 bases, J lost 3 bases, and 6 bases stayed unmatched. The CDR3 consists of 15 residues. Germline CDR1 and CDR2: MGHDK and SYGVNS. CDR3 bases: TGTGCCAGCAGTGATCCCGACAGGGGGAGCTACGAGCAGTACTTC. Protein: CASSDPDRGSYEQYF.

The J gene is TRBJ2-5, the V gene TRBV4-1, with D uncertain. V was shortened by 1 base and J by 4 bases, with 4 bases between the two germline ends. CDR3 length: 12 residues. Germline V CDR1 and CDR2: MGHRA, YSYEKL. CDR3 sequence: CASSQGRETQYF. The CDR3, as DNA: TGCGCCAGCAGCCAAGGGAGAGAGACCCAGTACTTC.

Many counts were recorded for this clone. The chain couples TRBV2 to TRBJ1-1, with D perhaps matching TRBD1 (5 bases). V lost 3 bases and J 0 bases, leaving 11 bases between the germline ends. The CDR3 is 15 residues long. Germline CDR1 SNHLY, CDR2 FYNNEI. The CDR3 DNA reads TGTGCCAGCAGTGACGGCGGGACCCTGAACACTGAAGCTTTCTTT. It codes for CASSDGGTLNTEAFF.

This chain uses TRBV30 with TRBJ2-7; perhaps TRBD2 as D (5 bases). Trimming removed 1 base at V and 6 bases at J, with 7 bases between. CDR3 length equals 11 residues. Germline lookup yields CDR1 GTSNPN and CDR2 SVGIG (reference sequence). The CDR3: CAWSGAGEQYF. DNA of the CDR3: TGTGCCTGGAGTGGGGCGGGCGAGCAGTACTTC.

On this clone itself: Distinct nucleotide sequences in the sample also encode this CDR3. The gene calls are TRBV5-6 and TRBJ2-5; no clear D. CDR1 SGHDT and CDR2 YYEEEE come from the germline V gene. This CDR3 contains 11 residues. V was clipped by 0 bases and J by 4 bases, with 1 base between them. The CDR3 reads CASSLAETQYF. The CDR3 DNA is TGTGCCAGCAGCTTGGCAGAGACCCAGTACTTC. The whole variable domain, remainder taken from reference TRBV5-6 and TRBJ2-5, is DAGVTQSPTHLIKTRGQQVTLRCSPKSGHDTVSWYQQALGQGPQFIFQYYEEEERQRGNFPDRFSGHQFPNYSSELNVNALLLGDSALYLCASSLAETQYFGPGTRLLVL.

The chain employs TRBV30 and TRBJ2-3; 9 bases line up with TRBD2. Germline CDR1 is GTSNPN and CDR2 is SVGIG (reference sequence). The CDR3 has 15 amino acids. The junction had 10 bases not matched to a gene; V was cut back by 4 bases and J by 5 bases. The DNA for the CDR3 is TGTGCCTGGACCACCGTAGCGGGAGACGGAGATACGCAGTATTTT. It encodes CAWTTVAGDGDTQYF.

This sequence joins TRBV27 and TRBJ2-7, with 8 positions matching TRBD1. V lost 4 bases, J lost 5 bases, and 4 bases stayed unmatched. The CDR3 is made up of 13 amino acids. Germline V CDR1 and CDR2: MNHEY, SMNVEV (reference sequence). CDR3 amino acids: CASSWTGSDEQYF. The CDR3 region has the DNA TGTGCCAGCAGTTGGACAGGGAGCGACGAGCAGTACTTC.

The V call is TRBV10-2, the J call TRBJ1-2, with TRBD1 as a possible D gene (6 bases). The germline V gene encodes CDR1 WSHSY and CDR2 SAAADI. The CDR3 runs 14 residues. V lost 2 bases to trimming and J lost 0 bases, with 7 bases between them. This CDR3 reads CASSETGTNYGYTF. The CDR3 bases are TGCGCCAGCAGTGAGACAGGGACTAACTATGGCTACACCTTC.

The genes are TRBV9 and TRBJ2-5; no firm D call. TRBJ2-7 explains the end of the DNA better; the J call may be wrong. Germline V gives CDR1 SGDLS, CDR2 YYNGEE. The CDR3 has 12 amino acids. Written as DNA, the CDR3 is TGTGCCAGCAGCGGGAACAGCTACGAGCAGTACTTC. Protein product: CASSGNSYEQYF.

The chain joins TRBV9 to TRBJ2-7; D is unclear. This CDR3 spans 13 amino acids. Germline V gene sequence: CDR1 SGDLS, CDR2 YYNGEE. V lost 5 bases and J lost 3, with 12 bases in between. The DNA of the CDR3 is TGTGCCAGCAGACGGAAAAGTGGCTACGAGCAGTACTTC. This encodes CASRRKSGYEQYF.

The chain combines TRBV5-1 with TRBJ2-3, with D uncertain. The CDR3 loop spans 15 amino acids. V lost 0 bases and J 1 base, leaving 9 bases between the germline ends. CDR1 and CDR2 (germline): SGHRS, YFSETQ. The CDR3 DNA follows: TGCGCCAGCAGCTTGGAAAGGGCTCGCACAGATACGCAGTATTTT. It yields the protein CASSLERARTDTQYF.